This T cell receptor (beta chain) stems from a study of metastatic and nonmetastatic thyroid tumors. Study-level background: It was across blood and tumor or nodule tissue from malignant and benign thyroid patients that repertoires were compared.

Study findings and constraints: Within blood and tumor, benign nodules reportedly had significantly lower TCR beta diversity than malignant thyroid tumors did.

None of the patients had undergone any treatment ahead of thyroid surgery. The CDR3 consists of 18 residues. Germline lookup yields CDR1 SGHAT and CDR2 FQDESV (reference sequence). V was clipped by 4 bases and J by 8 bases, with 30 bases between them. With regard to this clone: Its antigen is unidentified.

Source study methods: For papillary thyroid cancer, a distant-metastasis classifier was constructed from CDR3 differences observed across clinicopathological groups. With MiXCR, TCRdb called clones anew from the PCR reads. The V and J calls reflect TCRdb's pipeline rather than the authors' work. The data contain 15,000 to 20,000 clones, roughly 22% of them singletons. The V and J genes are TRBV11-1 and TRBJ2-7; D uncertain. This receptor was identified in a female donor with papillary thyroid cancer or a benign thyroid nodule (not recorded which). Some clones in this sample may be carry-over from other donors' samples. Material for sequencing was adjacent normal tissue. CDR3 sequence (DNA): TGTGCCAGCAGCTCCCCCGCGTGGTCGGCGGCGGACCGCCTACAGCAGTACTTC. Protein product: CASSSPAWSAADRLQQYF.